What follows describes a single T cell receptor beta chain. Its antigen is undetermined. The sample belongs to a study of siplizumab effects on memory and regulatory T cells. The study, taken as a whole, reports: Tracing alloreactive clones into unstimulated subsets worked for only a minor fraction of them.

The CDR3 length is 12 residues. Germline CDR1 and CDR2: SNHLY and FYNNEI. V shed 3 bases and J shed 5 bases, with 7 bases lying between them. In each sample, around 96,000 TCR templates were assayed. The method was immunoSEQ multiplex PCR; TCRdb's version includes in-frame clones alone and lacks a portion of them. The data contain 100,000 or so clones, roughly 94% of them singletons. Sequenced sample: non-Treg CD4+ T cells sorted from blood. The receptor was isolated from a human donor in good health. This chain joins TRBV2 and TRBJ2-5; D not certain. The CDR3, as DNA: TGTGCCAGCAGTGAGCTTACGGAGACCCAGTACTTC. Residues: CASSELTETQYF.